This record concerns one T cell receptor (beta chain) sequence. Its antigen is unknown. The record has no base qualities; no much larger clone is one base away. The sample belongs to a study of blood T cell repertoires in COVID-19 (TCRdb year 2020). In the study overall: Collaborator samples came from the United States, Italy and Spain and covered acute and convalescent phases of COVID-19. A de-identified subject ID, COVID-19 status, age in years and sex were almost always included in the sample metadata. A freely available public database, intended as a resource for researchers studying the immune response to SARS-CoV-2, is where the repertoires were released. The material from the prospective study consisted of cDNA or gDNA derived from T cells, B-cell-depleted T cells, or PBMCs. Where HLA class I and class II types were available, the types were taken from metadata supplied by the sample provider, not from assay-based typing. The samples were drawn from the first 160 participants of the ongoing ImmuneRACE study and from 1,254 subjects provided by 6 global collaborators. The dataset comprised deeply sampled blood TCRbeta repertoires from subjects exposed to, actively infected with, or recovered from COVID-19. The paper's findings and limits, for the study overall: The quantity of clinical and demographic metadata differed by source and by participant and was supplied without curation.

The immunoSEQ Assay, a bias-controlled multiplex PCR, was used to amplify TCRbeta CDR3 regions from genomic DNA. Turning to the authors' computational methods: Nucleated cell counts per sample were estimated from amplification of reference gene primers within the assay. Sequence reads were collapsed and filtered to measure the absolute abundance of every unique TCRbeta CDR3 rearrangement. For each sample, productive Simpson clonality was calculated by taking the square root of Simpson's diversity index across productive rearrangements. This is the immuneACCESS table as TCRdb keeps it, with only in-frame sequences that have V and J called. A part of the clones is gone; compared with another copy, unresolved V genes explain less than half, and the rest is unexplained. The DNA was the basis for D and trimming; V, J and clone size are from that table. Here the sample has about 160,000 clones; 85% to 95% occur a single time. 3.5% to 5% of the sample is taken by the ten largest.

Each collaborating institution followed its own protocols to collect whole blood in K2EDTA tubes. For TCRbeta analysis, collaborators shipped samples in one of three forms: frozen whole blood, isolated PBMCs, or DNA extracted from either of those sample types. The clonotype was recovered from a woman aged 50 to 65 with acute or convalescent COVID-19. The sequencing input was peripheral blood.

The CDR3 loop reads CASSLLATDNEQFF. The bases read TGTGCCAGCAGCCTCCTCGCCACGGACAATGAGCAGTTCTTC. This chain is built from TRBV7-9 and TRBJ2-1, with the D gene not clear enough to name. CDR1 and CDR2, per the germline V gene (reference sequence), are SEHNR and FQNEAQ. Taken from cysteine to phenylalanine, the CDR3 has 14 residues. The CDR3 DNA has 42 bases and is translated from base 1. V is pared back by 5 bases and J by 5 bases, with 13 bases lying between the germline termini.